This T cell receptor beta chain was profiled in a study of human T cells and chemical hapten exposure. Study background: A patient group, mainly female, showed alopecia areata, totalis or universalis. Study conclusions and caveats: DPC sensitization produced no change in TCRs with frequency above 1 in 1000.

Time point specified: pre-sensitization, week 0. Treatment of the sample: therapeutic diphenylcyclopropenone sensitization with weekly scalp DPC. In TCRdb, the RACE reads were re-called with MiXCR into one record per CDR3 protein. The profile shows roughly 100,000 distinct CDR3 sequences, 10% to 12% of them singletons. In this sample, this clonotype turned up many times. Its antigen is still unknown. Germline V gene lookup returns CDR1 SEHNR and CDR2 FQNEAQ (reference sequence). Trimming shortened V by 6 bases and J by 2 bases, and 18 bases separated the two germline ends. This CDR3 is built from 16 residues.

The chain couples TRBV7-9 to TRBJ2-3; D assignment may be TRBD1 or TRBD2 (5 bases each). The TCR comes from a woman aged 55-75 years with alopecia areata. Some clones in this sample may be carry-over from other donors' samples. Source: whole blood, taken in connection with sensitization to the hapten diphenylcyclopropenone (DPC). The CDR3, as DNA: TGTGCCAGCAGGTCAGGATTATTCGGGACCACAGATACGCAGTATTTT. Translated, it gives CASRSGLFGTTDTQYF.